These T cell receptor beta chains were read from a single sample in a study of OX40 agonist ivuxolimab in advanced cancers. Clones were read by immunoSEQ multiplex PCR, and TCRdb kept only the in-frame ones, dropping some. Here the sample spans roughly 87,000 clones, roughly nine tenths being singletons. This specimen was CD4+ or CD8+ T cells sorted from blood, taken in a trial of the OX40 agonist ivuxolimab. The receptors were sampled from an adult with an advanced solid tumor such as melanoma, head and neck, liver or kidney cancer. Both conserved end residues are part of each CDR3. The order of the fields is clone size, J gene, D gene, V gene, CDR3 DNA, CDR3 protein. D genes are given only for firm matches. Some rows have no size entry. The others give once, few or many, or a class for an expanded clone.

size: .; J: TRBJ2-7; D: .; V: TRBV5-5; DNA: TGTGCCAGCAGCTTGGAGGACAGCCTATACGAGCAGTACTTC; CDR3: CASSLEDSLYEQYF
size: .; J: TRBJ1-5; D: .; V: TRBV5-6; DNA: TGTGCCAGCAGCACTGGAGGTGGTCAGCCCCAGCATTTT; CDR3: CASSTGGGQPQHF
size: .; J: TRBJ1-3; D: TRBD1; V: TRBV4-3; DNA: TGCGCCAGCAGCCTTTTATACAGGGGGCAAAACACCATATATTTT; CDR3: CASSLLYRGQNTIYF
size: .; J: TRBJ2-1; D: TRBD2; V: TRBV9; DNA: TGTGCCAGCAGCGTACGACAGGGACTAGCGGGAGGGGGAGTGAATGAGCAGTTCTTC; CDR3: CASSVRQGLAGGGVNEQFF
size: .; J: TRBJ2-7; D: TRBD1; V: TRBV13; DNA: TGTGCCAGCAGCGCCGGGACAGGTAGCTCCTACGAGCAGTACTTC; CDR3: CASSAGTGSSYEQYF
size: .; J: TRBJ2-3; D: .; V: TRBV15; DNA: TGTGCCACCAGCAGACGGGGAACAGATACGCAGTATTTT; CDR3: CATSRRGTDTQYF
size: .; J: TRBJ1-1; D: .; V: TRBV6-5; DNA: TGTGCCAGCAGCCCTGGATCGGGGAACACTGAAGCTTTCTTT; CDR3: CASSPGSGNTEAFF
size: .; J: TRBJ2-2; D: TRBD1; V: TRBV11-2; DNA: TGTGCCAGCAGCTTTTGGCAGGGGGCCGAGGCCGGGGAGCTGTTTTTT; CDR3: CASSFWQGAEAGELFF
size: .; J: TRBJ1-2; D: TRBD1; V: TRBV28; DNA: TGTGCCAGCAGTTTAGGACAGGGAGTTTATGGCTACACCTTC; CDR3: CASSLGQGVYGYTF
size: .; J: TRBJ1-1; D: TRBD1; V: TRBV5-4; DNA: TGTGCCAGCAACAACCGGGACAGGGGGTTACACATGAACACTGAAGCTTTCTTT; CDR3: CASNNRDRGLHMNTEAFF
size: .; J: TRBJ2-1; D: TRBD2; V: TRBV6-5; DNA: TGTGCCAGCAGCCCAGTAGCGGGATTCTACAATGAGCAGTTCTTC; CDR3: CASSPVAGFYNEQFF
size: .; J: TRBJ1-5; D: .; V: TRBV28; DNA: TGTGCCAGCAGACAACACAGGGATCTTAATCAGCCCCAGCATTTT; CDR3: CASRQHRDLNQPQHF
size: .; J: TRBJ1-1; D: .; V: TRBV30; DNA: TGTGCCTGGAGTGTAAACTTGTGGGCGGCTGAAGCTTTCTTT; CDR3: CAWSVNLWAAEAFF
size: few; J: TRBJ2-7; D: .; V: TRBV30; DNA: TGTGCCTTCTCTGAGGCAGGGCCTTACGAGCAGTACTTC; CDR3: CAFSEAGPYEQYF
size: once; J: TRBJ1-2; D: .; V: TRBV14; DNA: TGTGCCAGCAGCCAAGTTCCAGGACTCTTCTATGGCTACACCTTC; CDR3: CASSQVPGLFYGYTF
size: .; J: TRBJ2-2; D: .; V: TRBV28; DNA: TGTGCCAGCAGTAGGGGGGGCGCGAACACCGGGGAGCTGTTTTTT; CDR3: CASSRGGANTGELFF
size: .; J: TRBJ2-2; D: .; V: TRBV4-1; DNA: TGCGCCAGCAGCCCAATACTAGCAGACACCGGGGAGCTGTTTTTT; CDR3: CASSPILADTGELFF
size: few; J: TRBJ2-1; D: .; V: TRBV5-5; DNA: TGTGCCAGCAGCTTTTGGTACATCACTTCCTACAATGAGCAGTTCTTC; CDR3: CASSFWYITSYNEQFF
size: once; J: TRBJ2-1; D: .; V: TRBV9; DNA: TGTGCCAGCAGCGTAGGGGATAGAGTTAGCGAGCAGTTCTTC; CDR3: CASSVGDRVSEQFF
size: .; J: TRBJ2-7; D: TRBD2; V: TRBV27; DNA: TGTGCCAGCAGTCCTGTCATAGCGGGGGAGCGCTACGAGCAGTACTTC; CDR3: CASSPVIAGERYEQYF
size: .; J: TRBJ1-2; D: TRBD1; V: TRBV28; DNA: TGTGCCAGCAGTTTAGGGGGACAGGGAAGATATGGCTACACCTTC; CDR3: CASSLGGQGRYGYTF
size: .; J: TRBJ1-6; D: TRBD1; V: TRBV30; DNA: TGTGCCTGGAGGACAGGGTATGGAATAAGGGAATCACCCCTCCACTTT; CDR3: CAWRTGYGIRESPLHF
size: .; J: TRBJ2-2; D: TRBD2; V: TRBV28; DNA: TGTGCCAGCAGCCCTAGCGGGGGCCCGGTCGGGGAGCTGTTTTTT; CDR3: CASSPSGGPVGELFF
size: .; J: TRBJ2-6; D: .; V: TRBV4-1; DNA: TGCGCCAGCAGCCGCGGACAGGGGGCCAACGTCCTGACTTTC; CDR3: CASSRGQGANVLTF
size: .; J: TRBJ2-7; D: .; V: TRBV13; DNA: TGTGCCAGCAGCTTAGGTTCTCGCTACGAGCAGTACTTC; CDR3: CASSLGSRYEQYF
size: .; J: TRBJ1-1; D: .; V: TRBV4-3; DNA: TGCGCCAGCAGCCGCGGCGGACAGCTCATGAACACTGAAGCTTTCTTT; CDR3: CASSRGGQLMNTEAFF
size: .; J: TRBJ1-1; D: .; V: TRBV30; DNA: TGTGCCTGGAGTGTAGGCAACCTGAACACTGAAGCTTTCTTT; CDR3: CAWSVGNLNTEAFF
size: .; J: TRBJ2-1; D: .; V: TRBV29-1; DNA: TGCAGCGCTTTGTCCCTCTGGGGGAGAAACAATGAGCAGTTCTTC; CDR3: CSALSLWGRNNEQFF
size: .; J: TRBJ2-1; D: TRBD2; V: TRBV29-1; DNA: TGCAGCGTTGACGGATGGAGCAGCGGGAGGGCCTACAATGAGCAGTTCTTC; CDR3: CSVDGWSSGRAYNEQFF
size: .; J: TRBJ2-2; D: .; V: TRBV7-8; DNA: TGTGCCAGCAGCAGAGCCCACACCGGGGAGCTGTTTTTT; CDR3: CASSRAHTGELFF
size: .; J: TRBJ1-2; D: .; V: TRBV27; DNA: TGTGCCAGCAGTTCGGGCCCGATCCTGGGTGGCTACACCTTC; CDR3: CASSSGPILGGYTF
size: .; J: TRBJ1-1; D: .; V: TRBV30; DNA: TGTGCCTGGAGTCCCACCGGGCCCGCATACACTGAAGCTTTCTTT; CDR3: CAWSPTGPAYTEAFF
size: .; J: TRBJ2-3; D: .; V: TRBV29-1; DNA: TGCAGCGTTGTCCAGGTCAGGACAGATACGCAGTATTTT; CDR3: CSVVQVRTDTQYF
size: .; J: TRBJ2-4; D: TRBD2; V: TRBV14; DNA: TGTGCCAGCAGCCTTTCGGCGGGACTATCCTTAGCCAAAAACATTCAGTACTTC; CDR3: CASSLSAGLSLAKNIQYF
size: .; J: TRBJ2-3; D: .; V: TRBV6-6; DNA: TGTGCCAGCAGCCCTGGCACAGATACGCAGTATTTT; CDR3: CASSPGTDTQYF
size: .; J: TRBJ2-1; D: .; V: TRBV25-1; DNA: TGTGCCAGCAGTGTGGGGGCCGATGAGCAGTTCTTC; CDR3: CASSVGADEQFF
size: .; J: TRBJ1-1; D: TRBD1; V: TRBV5-1; DNA: TGCGCCAGCAGCGGGACAGGGGTCGGGACTGAAGCTTTCTTT; CDR3: CASSGTGVGTEAFF
size: .; J: TRBJ1-5; D: .; V: TRBV4-1; DNA: TGCGCCAGCAGCCAAGAAAAGGGGCGGCCGAATCAGCCCCAGCATTTT; CDR3: CASSQEKGRPNQPQHF
size: .; J: TRBJ2-1; D: TRBD2; V: TRBV12-5; DNA: TGTGCTAGTGGCCCCCCCGCGGGAGTTCTCTACAATGAGCAGTTCTTC; CDR3: CASGPPAGVLYNEQFF
size: few; J: TRBJ1-6; D: .; V: TRBV10-3; DNA: TGTGCCGTCAGTTTGGGTTCACCCCTCCACTTT; CDR3: CAVSLGSPLHF
size: .; J: TRBJ1-5; D: .; V: TRBV6-1; DNA: TGTGCCAGCAGTGAAGGGGACGCAGGTGGTCAGCCCCAGCATTTT; CDR3: CASSEGDAGGQPQHF
size: .; J: TRBJ2-3; D: .; V: TRBV27; DNA: TGTGCCAGCAGATCCTCTAGCACAGATACGCAGTATTTT; CDR3: CASRSSSTDTQYF
size: .; J: TRBJ1-3; D: .; V: TRBV6-5; DNA: TGTGCCAGCAGTTACTCCCAAGGAAACACCATATATTTT; CDR3: CASSYSQGNTIYF
size: .; J: TRBJ2-1; D: .; V: TRBV27; DNA: TGTGCCAGCAGCCGGCGTCGAGAAGCCGATGAGCAGTTCTTC; CDR3: CASSRRREADEQFF
size: .; J: TRBJ1-5; D: .; V: TRBV15; DNA: TGTGCCACCAGTACCCGTCTAGGAAAAAATCAGCCCCAGCATTTT; CDR3: CATSTRLGKNQPQHF
size: once; J: TRBJ2-1; D: .; V: TRBV27; DNA: TGTGCCAGTGGACTAACCGGGGGGCCCTACAATGAGCAGTTCTTC; CDR3: CASGLTGGPYNEQFF
size: .; J: TRBJ2-7; D: .; V: TRBV4-2; DNA: TGTGCCAGCTCTGCCGGACGGTTGAGCTCCTACGAGCAGTACTTC; CDR3: CASSAGRLSSYEQYF
size: .; J: TRBJ2-5; D: .; V: TRBV11-3; DNA: TGTGCCAGCAGCTGGGGCGTTGTCGGGAGCCAAGAGACCCAGTACTTC; CDR3: CASSWGVVGSQETQYF